Following are 31 T cell receptor beta chains from one sample sequenced in a study of Ad26.COV2.S vaccination and SARS-CoV-2 variants. Profiling relied on immunoSEQ multiplex PCR, and the TCRdb table lists in-frame clones only, not all of them. The sample consists of fewer than 400,000 clones, 85% of them appearing once. Treatment given: 15 to 20 received Ad26.COV2.S at low or high dose, single or two shots; five or six received placebo; per-sample allocation not given. Sampling was done on day 63 after the first vaccine or placebo injection. The sequences come from peripheral blood, collected in a trial of Ad26.COV2.S vaccine versus placebo. The receptors shown here come from a person aged 18-65 years who received the Ad26.COV2.S COVID-19 vaccine or a placebo.

J is TRBJ2-3 and V is TRBV7-2; D is ambiguous. Germline V gene data show CDR1 as SGHTA and CDR2 as FQGNSA. This CDR3 contains 15 residues. V was clipped by 7 bases and J by 1 base, with 15 bases between them. CDR3 sequence: CASTLIRPGTDTQYF. CDR3 nucleotides: TGTGCCAGCACGCTCATAAGGCCTGGCACAGATACGCAGTATTTT. The full variable domain, in which reference TRBV7-2 and TRBJ2-3 provide the parts outside the CDR3, is GAGVSQSPSNKVTEKGKDVELRCDPISGHTALYWYRQSLGQGLEFLIYFQGNSAPDKSGLPSDRFSAERTGGSVSTLTIQRTQQEDSAVYLCASTLIRPGTDTQYFGPGTRLTVL.

V usage is TRBV5-1 and J usage is TRBJ2-5; TRBD2 matches 12 bases. Germline V gene lookup returns CDR1 SGHRS and CDR2 YFSETQ. The junction had 8 bases not matched to a gene; V was cut back by 4 bases and J by 1 base. The CDR3 sequence is 17 residues long. CDR3 sequence: CASSPSGGAGTQETQYF. CDR3 coding DNA: TGCGCCAGCAGCCCTAGCGGGGGGGCCGGTACCCAAGAGACCCAGTACTTC. Drawing the rest from reference TRBV5-1 and TRBJ2-5, the complete variable domain is KAGVTQTPRYLIKTRGQQVTLSCSPISGHRSVSWYQQTPGQGLQFLFEYFSETQRNKGNFPGRFSGRQFSNSRSEMNVSTLELGDSALYLCASSPSGGAGTQETQYFGPGTRLLVL.

This rearrangement joins TRBV7-6 to TRBJ2-7; 7 bases line up with TRBD2. Germline V gives CDR1 SGHVS, CDR2 FNYEAQ. The CDR3 contains 15 residues. The V and J ends lost 0 bases and 3 bases, in that order; junction bases with no gene match: 5. This chain's CDR3 is CASSLASTGGYEQYF. In DNA form, the CDR3 reads TGTGCCAGCAGCTTAGCTTCCACGGGGGGCTACGAGCAGTACTTC. Variable domain in full (rest from reference TRBV7-6 and TRBJ2-7): GAGVSQSPRYKVTKRGQDVALRCDPISGHVSLYWYRQALGQGPEFLTYFNYEAQQDKSGLPNDRFSAERPEGSISTLTIQRTEQRDSAMYRCASSLASTGGYEQYFGPGTRLTVT.

J is TRBJ1-1 and V is TRBV6-6; TRBD1 is a possible D gene (6 bases). The CDR3 extends over 16 amino acids. The germline V gene encodes CDR1 MNHNY and CDR2 SVGAGI (reference sequence). V was trimmed by 4 bases and J by 4 bases, leaving 19 bases between them. Written as DNA, the CDR3 is TGTGCCAGCAGTTCCTCAGGGGTTGGAAGGGGCACTGAAGCTTTCTTT. Protein: CASSSSGVGRGTEAFF.

V is TRBV5-1 and J is TRBJ1-2; D uncertain. Germline CDR1 reads SGHRS; CDR2 reads YFSETQ. This CDR3 region has 15 residues. Deletions cut 3 bases from V and 4 bases from J, with 16 bases between. In nucleotides, the CDR3 is TGCGCCAGCAGCTCTTTTGATGACGCAAGCTATGGCTACACCTTC. This codes for CASSSFDDASYGYTF.

This chain connects TRBV18 to TRBJ2-7; maybe TRBD2 (5 bases). Germline CDR1 KGHSH, CDR2 LQKENI. Trimming left V 0 bases short and J 2 bases short, with 23 bases between. The CDR3 consists of 19 residues. The CDR3 is CASSPPEDWTSRNTYEQYF. DNA for the CDR3: TGTGCCAGCTCACCACCGGAGGATTGGACCTCGAGAAACACCTACGAGCAGTACTTC.

This clone was detected only once. The chain links TRBV27 to TRBJ1-5; 7 bases match TRBD1. Germline CDR1 MNHEY, CDR2 SMNVEV (reference sequence). This CDR3 region has 17 residues. The V gene end was trimmed by 5 bases and the J gene end by 2 bases; junction bases not matched to a gene: 12. CDR3 in DNA: TGTGCCAGCAGTCCCACTCGACAGGGAAATGGCAATCAGCCCCAGCATTTT. The encoded protein is CASSPTRQGNGNQPQHF.

CDR3 nucleotide sequence: TGCGCCAGCAGCCCTGGTGGGACCTCTAACTATGGCTACACCTTC. Its translation: CASSPGGTSNYGYTF. The V call is TRBV5-1, the J call TRBJ1-2, with TRBD1 as a possible D gene (5 bases). The CDR3 is 15 residues long. Germline lookup yields CDR1 SGHRS and CDR2 YFSETQ. V was clipped by 4 bases and J by 0 bases, with 13 bases between them.

This clone was seen only once. The genes are TRBV5-1 and TRBJ2-1, with 8 bases aligning to TRBD2. This CDR3 has 15 residues. The germline V gene has CDR1 SGHRS and CDR2 YFSETQ. Unmatched junction bases numbered 9, after V lost 0 bases and J lost 10 bases. The CDR3 reads CASSLAGRGDLEQFF. CDR3 sequence (DNA): TGCGCCAGCAGCTTGGCGGGGCGGGGGGACCTAGAGCAGTTCTTC.

The chain links TRBV6-5 to TRBJ2-3; perhaps TRBD2 as D (6 bases). The ends were cut back, 7 bases at V and 2 bases at J, with 7 bases in the middle. Germline V gene lookup returns CDR1 MNHEY and CDR2 SVGAGI. This CDR3 is 12 amino acids long. In nucleotides, the CDR3 is TGTGCCAGCACTAGCGACACAGATACGCAGTATTTT. Translated, it gives CASTSDTDTQYF.

V and J are TRBV28 and TRBJ1-1, with D possibly TRBD1 on 5 matching bases. V gave up 5 bases and J gave up 1 base, with 14 bases separating them. The CDR3 loop spans 15 amino acids. Germline V lookup: CDR1 MDHEN, CDR2 SYDVKM. The CDR3 bases are TGTGCCAGCAGTAGGGACCGGCACCAGAACACTGAAGCTTTCTTT. Translating it yields CASSRDRHQNTEAFF.

This clone was seen more than once but under ten times. The V call is TRBV2, the J call TRBJ2-7; maybe TRBD1 (6 bases). Germline V CDR1 and CDR2: SNHLY, FYNNEI. Trimming cost V 3 bases and J 2 bases, with 11 bases left between them. The CDR3 covers 14 residues. The CDR3 reads CASSDSGAAYEQYF. Here the CDR3 DNA reads TGTGCCAGCAGTGATTCAGGGGCAGCCTACGAGCAGTACTTC.

In its sample, this clone was seen once. The chain links TRBV11-2 to TRBJ2-2; D is uncertain. Germline-derived CDR1 and CDR2 are SGHAT and FQNNGV. The CDR3 loop spans 16 amino acids. The V and J ends lost 7 bases and 4 bases respectively, with 19 bases between them. As DNA, the CDR3 is TGTGCCAGCATGGTATCGTCGGGCGCGAGCACCGGGGAGCTGTTTTTT. Amino acids: CASMVSSGASTGELFF. Filled out from reference TRBV11-2 and TRBJ2-2, the complete variable domain reads EAGVAQSPRYKIIEKRQSVAFWCNPISGHATLYWYQQILGQGPKLLIQFQNNGVVDDSQLPKDRFSAERLKGVDSTLKIQPAKLEDSAVYLCASMVSSGASTGELFFGEGSRLTVL.

This rearrangement joins TRBV7-2 to TRBJ2-7; D gene ambiguous. The CDR3 has 14 amino acids. Trimming removed 4 bases from V and 0 bases from J, with 10 bases in between. Looked up from germline, CDR1 is SGHTA and CDR2 is FQGNSA. CDR3 in DNA: TGTGCCAGCAGCTCCCGACTGAGCTCCTACGAGCAGTACTTC. Encoded protein: CASSSRLSSYEQYF.

This rearrangement joins TRBV3-1 (or the pseudogene TRBV3-2) to TRBJ1-3; D unclear. Between the trimmed V and J ends, which lost 0 bases and 7 bases, there was a span of 4 bases. Per germline, CDR1 LGHDT and CDR2 YNNKEL (reference sequence). The CDR3 is 12 amino acids. The CDR3 spells CASSQEGNTIYF. Here the CDR3 DNA reads TGTGCCAGCAGCCAAGAGGGTAACACCATATATTTT.

This chain links TRBV5-1 with TRBJ1-4; D may be TRBD1 (5 bases). Deletions cut 7 bases from V and 7 bases from J, with 14 bases between. In germline, CDR1 is SGHRS, CDR2 YFSETQ. This CDR3 contains 13 residues. The CDR3 sequence: CASPGLLGEKLFF. The CDR3 DNA sequence: TGCGCCAGCCCGGGGCTTTTAGGTGAAAAACTGTTTTTT.

This clone was seen just once. The V gene is TRBV27, the J gene TRBJ1-2; maybe TRBD1 (5 bases). CDR1 and CDR2 from the germline V gene are MNHEY and SMNVEV (reference sequence). The CDR3 has 18 amino acids. V was cut by 3 bases and J by 3 bases, with 23 bases left in between. This CDR3 reads CASSLRGVAWGIYYGYTF. For the CDR3, the DNA is TGTGCCAGCAGTTTGCGAGGGGTTGCCTGGGGAATATACTATGGCTACACCTTC.

This chain connects TRBV27 to TRBJ2-1; D call uncertain. CDR3 length equals 12 residues. Germline CDR1 MNHEY, CDR2 SMNVEV (reference sequence). Trimming left V 6 bases short and J 6 bases short, with 9 bases between. CDR3 amino acids: CASSVIGNEQFF. The CDR3 nucleotides read TGTGCCAGCAGCGTCATAGGCAATGAGCAGTTCTTC.

The CDR3 loop reads CASIKWGLAGSNTGELFF. The CDR3 coding sequence is TGTGCCAGTATAAAGTGGGGGCTAGCGGGGAGTAACACCGGGGAGCTGTTTTTT. The chain recombines TRBV19 with TRBJ2-2; 9 nucleotides agree with TRBD2. V lost 7 bases, J lost 2 bases, and 14 bases stayed unmatched. Germline CDR1 reads LNHDA; CDR2 reads SQIVND (reference sequence). The length of the CDR3 is 18 residues.

The V call is TRBV7-6, the J call TRBJ2-7; tentative D call: TRBD1 (6 bases). Germline assignment: CDR1 SGHVS and CDR2 FNYEAQ. V lost 1 base to trimming and J lost 3 bases, with 16 bases between them. The CDR3 is 16 residues long. CDR3: CASSLGVGDIIYEQYF. In DNA, the CDR3 is TGTGCCAGCAGCTTAGGTGTAGGGGACATCATCTACGAGCAGTACTTC.

The V gene is TRBV13, the J gene TRBJ2-5; the D is unclear. V was cut by 3 bases and J by 3 bases, with 8 bases left in between. CDR3 size: 13 residues. From germline, CDR1 is PRHDT and CDR2 FYEKMQ (reference sequence). CDR3 DNA sequence: TGTGCCAGCAGCTTCGGCCCCGAAGAGACCCAGTACTTC. Residues: CASSFGPEETQYF. Together with reference TRBV13 and TRBJ2-5, the CDR3 gives the full variable domain: AAGVIQSPRHLIKEKRETATLKCYPIPRHDTVYWYQQGPGQDPQFLISFYEKMQSDKGSIPDRFSAQQFSDYHSELNMSSLELGDSALYFCASSFGPEETQYFGPGTRLLVL.

This chain uses TRBV10-3 with TRBJ1-1, with TRBD1 matching over 11 bases. The CDR3 has 15 residues. From germline, CDR1 is ENHRY and CDR2 SYGVKD. J was trimmed by 8 bases and V by 0 bases; bases with no gene match: 5. CDR3 sequence reads: CAISESDRGRREAFF. The CDR3 DNA reads TGTGCCATCAGTGAGTCGGACAGGGGGCGGAGGGAAGCTTTCTTT.

V gene TRBV28 combines with J gene TRBJ2-6, with D unresolved. The length of the CDR3 is 15 residues. Germline CDR1 MDHEN, CDR2 SYDVKM. The V end lost 2 bases, the J end lost 4 bases, and 9 bases lay between the germline ends. DNA of the CDR3: TGTGCCAGCAGTTTAGCGGTTGCCGGGGCCAACGTCCTGACTTTC. Translated: CASSLAVAGANVLTF.

This clone was observed a single time. The rearrangement uses TRBV4-1 and TRBJ2-7, with 8 bases fitting TRBD1. From germline, CDR1 is MGHRA and CDR2 YSYEKL. CDR3 length equals 13 residues. The junction had 3 bases not matched to a gene; V was cut back by 3 bases and J by 5 bases. The CDR3 coding sequence is TGCGCCAGCAGCCACGGACAGGGAAACGAGCAGTACTTC. Residues: CASSHGQGNEQYF.

CDR3 region: CASSWTSGGMGETQYF. The CDR3 coding sequence is TGCGCCAGCAGCTGGACTAGCGGGGGGATGGGAGAGACCCAGTACTTC. The chain employs TRBV5-1 and TRBJ2-5; TRBD2 matches 14 bases. The CDR3 spans 16 residues. V shed 3 bases, J shed 4 bases, and the junction held 5 bases outside the gene matches. CDR1 is SGHRS, CDR2 YFSETQ, per germline.

The rearrangement links TRBV3-1 (or the pseudogene TRBV3-2) to TRBJ2-5, with D unresolved. V was trimmed by 4 bases and J by 7 bases, leaving 13 bases between them. There are 13 residues in the CDR3. Germline loops: CDR1 LGHDT, CDR2 YNNKEL (reference sequence). CDR3 nucleotides: TGTGCCAGCAGCCCGACCGCGCGAGGGACCCAGTACTTC. Translating gives CASSPTARGTQYF.

The chain recombines TRBV9 with TRBJ1-4; 10 bases match TRBD1. Germline V lookup: CDR1 SGDLS, CDR2 YYNGEE. This CDR3 is built from 20 residues. V shed 0 bases and J 0 bases; nucleotides not matched to a gene: 11. As DNA, the CDR3 is TGTGCCAGCAGCGTAGGTCTTGACAGGGGGCACCGACCAACTAATGAAAAACTGTTTTTT. Its translation is CASSVGLDRGHRPTNEKLFF.

As regards this clone: The same CDR3 is also encoded by other DNA sequences in this sample. The V call is TRBV7-2, the J call TRBJ2-5; no firm D call. Trimming took 0 bases from V and 5 from J, leaving 10 bases between them. The length of the CDR3 is 14 residues. Looked up from germline, CDR1 is SGHTA and CDR2 is FQGNSA. CDR3 DNA sequence: TGTGCCAGCAGCTTAGCCTCGGGTCGGGAGACCCAGTACTTC. It encodes CASSLASGRETQYF.

This clone was seen a handful of times. The rearrangement joins TRBV7-9 to TRBJ2-2; weak D call: TRBD1 (6 bases). CDR1 is SEHNR, CDR2 FQNEAQ, per germline (reference sequence). The CDR3 is made up of 13 amino acids. Trimming took 5 bases from V and 7 from J, leaving 11 bases between them. The CDR3 DNA reads as TGTGCCAGCAGCCGCGAAGGGGGCGGGGAGCTGTTTTTT. This gives the protein CASSREGGGELFF.

The CDR3 loop is CASSKDRRTGELFF. CDR3 bases: TGTGCCAGCAGCAAGGACAGGCGAACCGGGGAGCTGTTTTTT. V is TRBV9 and J is TRBJ2-2, with TRBD1 identical over 7 bases. This CDR3 is 14 amino acids long. Per germline, CDR1 SGDLS and CDR2 YYNGEE. Germline trimming cut 4 bases from V and 5 bases from J; bases unmatched to any gene: 5.

This CDR3 is CASSLLASGVQETQYF. The CDR3 nucleotides read TGTGCCAGCAGCTTACTGGCTAGCGGGGTCCAAGAGACCCAGTACTTC. This sequence joins TRBV7-6 and TRBJ2-5; 9 nucleotides match TRBD2. This CDR3 comprises 16 residues. Germline lookup yields CDR1 SGHVS and CDR2 FNYEAQ. V shed 2 bases, J shed 1 base, and the junction held 5 bases outside the gene matches.